This TCR beta chain is drawn from a study of immune characteristics of hereditary and idiopathic chronic pancreatitis. Notes on this clone: Its antigen is not known.

The germline CDR1 and CDR2 sequences are SEHNR and FQNEAQ (reference sequence). Trimming stripped 3 bases from V and 3 bases from J, with 14 bases between. This CDR3 spans 15 amino acids. Assay used: immunoSEQ multiplex PCR; TCRdb lists only in-frame clones, some missing. The data show more than 4,500 clones, roughly 70% seen once. Whole-study results and caveats: Gene families like TRBV10, TRBV19, TRBV23 and TRBV5 were used differently between subtypes. Tissue came only from TPIAT, so disease duration may affect findings. Higher disease severity scores went with more productive TCR rearrangements.

Total pancreatectomy with islet autotransplantation was the source of the chronic pancreatitis pancreas tissue. TCR beta sequencing used genomic DNA from unsorted bulk pancreas tissue. The V gene is TRBV7-9, the J gene TRBJ1-2; TRBD1 might be the D (6 bases). The sample comprised pancreas tissue with hereditary chronic pancreatitis. This TCR was recovered from a human donor with chronic pancreatitis. The CDR3 region is CASSFSRGADYGYTF. Written as DNA, the CDR3 is TGTGCCAGCAGCTTCTCCCGGGGGGCGGACTATGGCTACACCTTC.